This T cell receptor (beta chain) was sequenced during a study of CD8+ T cells in alopecia areata. Overall study findings and caveats: Clonality in lesional scalp, especially alopecia totalis/universalis, exceeded that of normal scalp.

Reverse transcribed after extraction, RNA yielded cDNA as the sequencing template. Profiling relied on immunoSEQ multiplex PCR, and the TCRdb table lists in-frame clones only, not all of them. This sample has 65,000 to 100,000 clones, with roughly half found just once. Trimming shortened V by 9 bases and J by 4 bases, and 14 bases separated the two germline ends. The CDR3 runs to 13 residues. Germline loops: CDR1 SNHLY, CDR2 FYNNEI. As to this clone: As yet, its antigen is unknown.

The sample taken for sequencing was NKG2D-high CD8+ T cells sorted from blood. The chain recombines TRBV2 with TRBJ2-3; TRBD2 might be the D (6 bases). This sequence was found in a human donor with alopecia areata. CDR3 sequence: CARHGEVADTQYF. The CDR3 DNA follows: TGTGCCAGGCATGGGGAGGTGGCAGATACGCAGTATTTT. The complete variable domain, with remaining parts taken from reference TRBV2 and TRBJ2-3, reads EPEVTQTPSHQVTQMGQEVILRCVPISNHLYFYWYRQILGQKVEFLVSFYNNEISEKSEIFDDQFSVERPDGSNFTLKIRSTKLEDSAMYFCARHGEVADTQYFGPGTRLTVL.